The 27 T cell receptor beta chains below come from one sample, sequenced in a study of CD8 T cell repertoires and HIV-1 epitope variants. Repertoires were generated with immunoSEQ multiplex PCR, while TCRdb's copy carries only in-frame clones and drops some. The sample shows tens of thousands of clones, over 70% of them seen only once. The sample taken for sequencing was uncultured baseline CD8+ T cells from peripheral blood mononuclear cells (PBMCs). The receptor source for this set is a male donor with HIV.

This clone was recorded once. The CDR3 nucleotides read TGCAGCGTCCTCTCCACAGATACGCAGTATTTT. Amino acid sequence: CSVLSTDTQYF. V usage is TRBV29-1 and J usage is TRBJ2-3, with D unclear. CDR3 size: 11 residues. The V end was cut by 6 bases, the J end by 2 bases, with 6 bases between. Germline V gene sequence: CDR1 SQVTM, CDR2 ANQGSEA.

J is TRBJ1-1 and V is TRBV29-1; 7 bases fit TRBD1. With 7 bases clipped from V and 2 bases from J, the junction kept 7 bases outside the gene matches. Per germline, CDR1 SQVTM and CDR2 ANQGSEA. The CDR3 runs to 13 residues. The CDR3 here is CSAKTGINTEAFF. CDR3 DNA: TGCAGCGCTAAGACAGGGATCAACACTGAAGCTTTCTTT.

V gene TRBV9 combines with J gene TRBJ2-3; D is undetermined. The CDR3 is 14 residues long. The V gene's germline CDR1 is SGDLS and CDR2 YYNGEE. With 2 bases removed from V and 6 bases from J, the gap between germline ends came to 13 bases. The CDR3 DNA is TGTGCCAGCAGCGTCGTGGCAGGTTGGGATACGCAGTATTTT. This translates into CASSVVAGWDTQYF.

J is TRBJ2-1 and V is TRBV29-1; 9 nucleotides agree with TRBD1. The germline V gene has CDR1 SQVTM and CDR2 ANQGSEA. After removal of 7 bases from V and 6 bases from J, the junction contained 7 bases not matched to a gene. This CDR3 comprises 13 residues. The CDR3 DNA reads TGCAGCGGCCGGACAGGGGCAGGCAATGAGCAGTTCTTC. Translation: CSGRTGAGNEQFF.

The CDR3 sequence is CASSLLGQGGGYTF. The CDR3 DNA reads as TGTGCCAGCAGCCTACTCGGACAGGGCGGAGGCTACACCTTC. The chain couples TRBV14 to TRBJ1-2; 8 nucleotides match TRBD1. V dropped 4 bases and J dropped 8; count of bases not matched to a gene: 9. The CDR3 spans 14 residues. Germline V gene data show CDR1 as SGHDN and CDR2 as FVKESK.

The chain employs TRBV27 and TRBJ2-2; 8 bases align to TRBD2. The J segment lost 3 bases and the V segment lost 8 bases, leaving 5 bases of the junction unmatched. Germline V gene sequence: CDR1 MNHEY, CDR2 SMNVEV (reference sequence). The CDR3 runs 14 residues. CDR3 DNA sequence: TGTGCCAGCCGAGCGGGAGTGCACACCGGGGAGCTGTTTTTT. Encoded protein: CASRAGVHTGELFF.

The rearrangement links TRBV28 to TRBJ2-5; D may be TRBD1 or TRBD2 (5 bases each). Trimming shortened V by 6 bases and J by 13 bases, and 24 bases separated the two germline ends. Germline loops: CDR1 MDHEN, CDR2 SYDVKM. The CDR3 extends over 14 amino acids. The CDR3 spells CASRLPGPLQRSYF. CDR3 nucleotides: TGTGCCAGCAGACTTCCGGGACCCCTTCAGCGGTCGTACTTC.

As to this clone: This sample also contains other DNA sequences that code for the same CDR3. The chain uses TRBV5-4 and TRBJ2-1, with D perhaps TRBD2 (6 bases). V gave up 0 bases and J gave up 3 bases, with 7 bases separating them. The germline V gene encodes CDR1 SGHNT and CDR2 YYREEE (reference sequence). The CDR3 is 14 residues long. DNA for the CDR3: TGTGCCAGCAGCTTGGCGGGGGACTACAATGAGCAGTTCTTC. This codes for CASSLAGDYNEQFF.

This sequence joins TRBV28 and TRBJ1-1; D unresolved. Germline CDR1 reads MDHEN; CDR2 reads SYDVKM. Trimming left V 8 bases short and J 1 base short, with 8 bases between. The CDR3 sequence is 12 residues long. DNA of the CDR3: TGTGCCAGCTGGCCGGGGAACACTGAAGCTTTCTTT. It encodes CASWPGNTEAFF.

The V gene is TRBV7-2, the J gene TRBJ2-1, with 7 bases identical to TRBD1. The CDR3 consists of 14 residues. Per germline, CDR1 SGHTA and CDR2 FQGNSA. V shed 3 bases and J 2 bases; nucleotides not matched to a gene: 1. The CDR3 loop is CASSLTGPYNEQFF. DNA for the CDR3: TGTGCCAGCAGCTTGACAGGGCCCTACAATGAGCAGTTCTTC.

This clone was detected ten times or more. V and J are TRBV19 and TRBJ1-4; D uncertain. V shed 3 bases and J shed 10 bases, with 12 bases lying between them. Germline CDR1 LNHDA, CDR2 SQIVND (reference sequence). The CDR3 loop spans 13 amino acids. This CDR3 is CASSIGRLAKLFF. DNA for the CDR3: TGTGCCAGTAGTATCGGGAGATTAGCAAAACTGTTTTTT. Full variable domain (outside the CDR3, taken from reference TRBV19 and TRBJ1-4): DGGITQSPKYLFRKEGQNVTLSCEQNLNHDAMYWYRQDPGQGLRLIYYSQIVNDFQKGDIAEGYSVSREKKESFPLTVTSAQKNPTAFYLCASSIGRLAKLFFGSGTQLSVL.

V is TRBV11-2 and J is TRBJ2-7; a possible D gene is TRBD1 (6 bases). Germline loops: CDR1 SGHAT, CDR2 FQNNGV. The CDR3 contains 13 residues. V gave up 9 bases and J gave up 1 base, with 13 bases separating them. The CDR3 spells CASRFGQSYEQYF. The CDR3 DNA is TGTGCCAGTCGTTTCGGACAGTCCTACGAGCAGTACTTC.

This clone was counted between two and nine times. The V gene is TRBV9, the J gene TRBJ2-3; perhaps TRBD2 as D (6 bases). The CDR3 is made up of 15 amino acids. V gave up 2 bases and J gave up 0 bases, with 10 bases separating them. Per the germline V gene, CDR1 is SGDLS and CDR2 is YYNGEE. This chain's CDR3 is CASSVSGVSTDTQYF. In nucleotides, the CDR3 is TGTGCCAGCAGCGTTAGCGGAGTAAGCACAGATACGCAGTATTTT.

Only a few counts were recorded for this clone. The chain carries TRBV5-1 and TRBJ1-1; TRBD1 matches at 9 bases. The junction had 11 bases not matched to a gene; V was cut back by 4 bases and J by 1 base. CDR1 is SGHRS and CDR2 is YFSETQ in the germline V gene. This CDR3 spans 17 amino acids. The CDR3 sequence: CASSGPGTGSQNTEAFF. CDR3 sequence (DNA): TGCGCCAGCAGCGGCCCCGGGACAGGGAGTCAGAACACTGAAGCTTTCTTT.

The rearrangement uses TRBV6-4 and TRBJ2-2; the D gene is possibly TRBD2 (7 bases). CDR1 and CDR2 from the germline V gene are MRHNA and SNTAGT. The germline V and J ends were trimmed by 2 bases and 1 base, with 14 bases remaining between them. The CDR3 extends over 17 amino acids. Written as DNA, the CDR3 is TGTGCCAGCAGTGACACCGCGGGGGCACAGAACACCGGGGAGCTGTTTTTT. Amino acids: CASSDTAGAQNTGELFF.

This clone has more than one count but fewer than ten. The chain carries TRBV30 and TRBJ1-1; unclear D gene. Per the germline V gene, CDR1 is GTSNPN and CDR2 is SVGIG (reference sequence). The CDR3 is 14 amino acids. V was clipped by 0 bases and J by 4 bases, with 12 bases between them. DNA of the CDR3: TGTGCCTGGAGTGTACCCGGGCGGGGCACTGAAGCTTTCTTT. Residues: CAWSVPGRGTEAFF.

This chain links TRBV4-3 with TRBJ2-7; possible D gene TRBD2, 7 bases. Germline assignment: CDR1 LGHNA and CDR2 YSLEER. V was cut by 4 bases and J by 0 bases, with 13 bases left in between. CDR3 length equals 15 residues. DNA of the CDR3: TGCGCCAGCAGCCGGGACGGGGGGCCCTCCTACGAGCAGTACTTC. It specifies CASSRDGGPSYEQYF.

The V and J genes are TRBV5-1 and TRBJ2-3, with D uncertain. V was shortened by 4 bases and J by 0 bases, with 9 bases between the two germline ends. The length of the CDR3 is 14 residues. Per germline, CDR1 SGHRS and CDR2 YFSETQ. CDR3: CASSQGRSTDTQYF. The CDR3 region has the DNA TGCGCCAGCAGCCAAGGACGGAGCACAGATACGCAGTATTTT.

V gene TRBV29-1 combines with J gene TRBJ2-2; TRBD1 aligns across 7 bases. Germline loops: CDR1 SQVTM, CDR2 ANQGSEA. The CDR3 is made up of 15 amino acids. V shed 3 bases, J shed 2 bases, and the junction held 6 bases outside the gene matches. The CDR3 coding sequence is TGCAGCGTTGATCTGGACAGGAGCAACACCGGGGAGCTGTTTTTT. Translating it yields CSVDLDRSNTGELFF.

The chain employs TRBV5-6 and TRBJ2-1, with 8 bases fitting TRBD2. V shed 0 bases, J shed 4 bases, and the junction held 3 bases outside the gene matches. CDR1 is SGHDT, CDR2 YYEEEE, per germline. CDR3 length: 15 amino acids. DNA of the CDR3: TGTGCCAGCAGCTTGGCGGCTAGCGGGTACAATGAGCAGTTCTTC. Residues: CASSLAASGYNEQFF.

This sequence joins TRBV19 and TRBJ2-3, with 9 positions matching TRBD1. The CDR3 is 15 amino acids. V was clipped by 6 bases and J by 2 bases; unmatched bases: 6. Germline V lookup: CDR1 LNHDA, CDR2 SQIVND (reference sequence). CDR3 DNA sequence: TGTGCCAGTAGACGGGACAGGGATGACACAGATACGCAGTATTTT. Protein sequence: CASRRDRDDTDTQYF.

V is TRBV7-2 and J is TRBJ2-3, with 12 bases identical to TRBD2. This CDR3 is built from 14 residues. Germline loops: CDR1 SGHTA, CDR2 FQGNSA. V trimming: 5 bases; J trimming: 8 bases; junction bases outside the gene matches: 5. The CDR3 nucleotides are TGTGCCAGCAGCACCCGGACTAGCGGGATTACGCAGTATTTT. It translates to CASSTRTSGITQYF. Looking up the rest from reference TRBV7-2 and TRBJ2-3 gives the full variable domain: GAGVSQSPSNKVTEKGKDVELRCDPISGHTALYWYRQSLGQGLEFLIYFQGNSAPDKSGLPSDRFSAERTGGSVSTLTIQRTQQEDSAVYLCASSTRTSGITQYFGPGTRLTVL.

The chain employs TRBV7-9 and TRBJ2-5; D is uncertain. The germline V gene has CDR1 SEHNR and CDR2 FQNEAQ (reference sequence). Trimming removed 2 bases at V and 2 bases at J, with 9 bases between. This CDR3 has 14 amino acids. CDR3 coding DNA: TGTGCCAGCAGCTTAAGGGCAGTTCAAGAGACCCAGTACTTC. Its protein product is CASSLRAVQETQYF.

J is TRBJ2-7 and V is TRBV5-6; perhaps TRBD2 as D (7 bases). Between the trimmed V and J ends, which lost 1 base and 0 bases, there was a span of 14 bases. The CDR3 consists of 16 residues. In germline, CDR1 is SGHDT, CDR2 YYEEEE. For the CDR3, the DNA is TGTGCCAGCAGCTTGACGGGGGGCGCAATCTCCTACGAGCAGTACTTC. Encoded protein: CASSLTGGAISYEQYF.

The chain combines TRBV28 with TRBJ1-5, with D maybe TRBD1 (5 bases). The CDR3 loop spans 15 amino acids. Deletions cut 6 bases from V and 1 base from J, with 13 bases between. The V gene's germline CDR1 is MDHEN and CDR2 SYDVKM. The CDR3 region is CASRPPQGSNQPQHF. Written as DNA, the CDR3 is TGTGCCAGCAGACCTCCCCAGGGCAGCAATCAGCCCCAGCATTTT.

The CDR3 here is CASSFTLAGSSYEQYF. The CDR3 region has the DNA TGTGCCAGCAGCTTTACCCTAGCGGGAAGCTCCTACGAGCAGTACTTC. The genes are TRBV5-6 and TRBJ2-7, with 9 nucleotides matching TRBD2. J was trimmed by 0 bases and V by 2 bases; bases with no gene match: 6. The CDR3 spans 16 residues. Germline V gene data show CDR1 as SGHDT and CDR2 as YYEEEE. The whole variable domain, filled in from reference TRBV5-6 and TRBJ2-7, reads DAGVTQSPTHLIKTRGQQVTLRCSPKSGHDTVSWYQQALGQGPQFIFQYYEEEERQRGNFPDRFSGHQFPNYSSELNVNALLLGDSALYLCASSFTLAGSSYEQYFGPGTRLTVT.

The V gene is TRBV21-1, the J gene TRBJ1-5. TRBV21-1 is tagged as a pseudogene. The CDR3 length is 15 residues. CDR3 nucleotides: TGTGCCAGCCGATCGGGAAAGGAGAACAATCAGCCCCAGCATTTT. It yields the protein CASRSGKENNQPQHF.